This is a list of T cell receptor beta chains from one sample in a study of OX40 agonist ivuxolimab in advanced cancers. Sequenced by immunoSEQ multiplex PCR; TCRdb stores in-frame clones only, minus some. The sample contains around 62,000 clones, about 77% of which appear only once. Specimen: CD4+ or CD8+ T cells sorted from blood, collected in a trial of the OX40 agonist ivuxolimab. These receptors came from an adult with an advanced solid tumor such as melanoma, head and neck, liver or kidney cancer. The CDR3 runs from the conserved cysteine through the conserved F or W. A D gene is named only where the DNA matches it firmly. The size of a clone is reported for some rows only, either as once, few or many, or as a class for expanded clones.

CDR3aa	CDR3nt	d_gene	v_gene	j_gene	abundance
CASSLAPGPEYEQYF	TGCGCCAGCAGCTTAGCTCCGGGACCGGAATACGAGCAGTACTTC	NA	TRBV5-1	TRBJ2-7	NA
CASSSEHSGGPTDTQYF	TGCGCCAGCAGCTCCGAACATAGCGGGGGGCCCACAGATACGCAGTATTTT	TRBD2	TRBV5-1	TRBJ2-3	NA
CASSLGSGGNTQYF	TGCGCCAGCAGCTTGGGTTCTGGGGGTAATACGCAGTATTTT	NA	TRBV5-1	TRBJ2-3	NA
CASSPPGLEGFGYTF	TGTGCCAGCTCACCACCGGGGTTAGAAGGGTTTGGCTACACCTTC	NA	TRBV18	TRBJ1-2	NA
CASSPGTGMAQPQHF	TGTGCCAGCAGCCCGGGGACAGGGATGGCTCAGCCCCAGCATTTT	TRBD1	TRBV5-8	TRBJ1-5	NA
CASSPTSGLAKNIQYF	TGTGCCAGCTCCCCTACTAGCGGGCTAGCCAAAAACATTCAGTACTTC	TRBD2	TRBV18	TRBJ2-4	NA
CASSLVWGGNTIYF	TGTGCCAGCAGCTTAGTCTGGGGAGGAAACACCATATATTTT	NA	TRBV7-2	TRBJ1-3	NA
CASSLGLLEAFF	TGTGCCAGCAGCTTAGGTCTTCTTGAAGCTTTCTTT	NA	TRBV11-1	TRBJ1-1	few
CASSLVSSGSSEQYF	TGTGCCAGCAGCTTAGTTTCTAGCGGGAGTTCCGAGCAGTACTTC	TRBD2	TRBV7-9	TRBJ2-7	NA
CASSLRQIFFSKLFF	TGTGCCAGCAGTCTAAGACAGATTTTTTTTTCAAAACTGTTTTTT	NA	TRBV27	TRBJ1-4	NA
CASSSRESSYNSPLHF	TGTGCCAGCAGCTCTAGGGAAAGCTCCTATAATTCACCCCTCCACTTT	NA	TRBV5-6	TRBJ1-6	NA
CASSEYWGAGNSPLHF	TGTGCCAGCAGTGAATACTGGGGGGCAGGTAATTCACCCCTCCACTTT	NA	TRBV6-1	TRBJ1-6	NA
CASSTGQGVEKLFF	TGCGCCAGCAGCACAGGACAGGGGGTTGAAAAACTGTTTTTT	TRBD1	TRBV5-1	TRBJ1-4	NA
CASSSNTGGIETQYF	TGTGCCAGCAGCTCAAATACAGGGGGGATAGAGACCCAGTACTTC	TRBD1	TRBV7-8	TRBJ2-5	NA
CASSLTGSGDTQYF	TGTGCCAGCAGCTTAACTGGGAGCGGCGATACGCAGTATTTT	NA	TRBV7-3	TRBJ2-3	NA
CAWSGAGNTIYF	TGTGCCTGGAGTGGGGCTGGAAACACCATATATTTT	NA	TRBV30	TRBJ1-3	NA
CAISGNYGGTEAFF	TGTGCCATCAGTGGGAACTACGGGGGCACTGAAGCTTTCTTT	NA	TRBV10-3	TRBJ1-1	few
CASSDSGRETQYF	TGTGCCAGCAGCGATTCCGGGAGAGAGACCCAGTACTTC	NA	TRBV6-1	TRBJ2-5	NA
CASSEEWQGAGYGYTF	TGTGCCAGCAGTGAAGAGTGGCAGGGGGCCGGGTATGGCTACACCTTC	TRBD1	TRBV2	TRBJ1-2	once
CASTFGAGGPGKNIQYF	TGTGCCAGCACCTTCGGGGCGGGAGGGCCAGGCAAAAACATTCAGTACTTC	TRBD2	TRBV13	TRBJ2-4	NA
CASSLSLASASYEQYF	TGCGCCAGCAGCTTGAGCTTGGCTAGCGCCTCCTACGAGCAGTACTTC	NA	TRBV5-1	TRBJ2-7	few
CASVLDGGNQPQHF	TGTGCCAGCGTGCTAGACGGTGGCAATCAGCCCCAGCATTTT	NA	TRBV6-5	TRBJ1-5	NA
CAIKGQQGPGYTF	TGTGCCATCAAAGGCCAACAGGGTCCCGGCTACACCTTC	NA	TRBV10-3	TRBJ1-2	NA
CASSLNWREGPYEQYF	TGTGCCAGCAGTTTGAACTGGCGGGAGGGCCCCTACGAGCAGTACTTC	TRBD2	TRBV28	TRBJ2-7	few
CASSWDSLNTEAFF	TGTGCCAGCAGCTGGGACAGCTTGAACACTGAAGCTTTCTTT	TRBD1	TRBV27	TRBJ1-1	NA
CASSSGSYEQYF	TGTGCCAGCAGCTCCGGTTCCTACGAGCAGTACTTC	NA	TRBV11-3	TRBJ2-7	few
CASRGRLNEKLFF	TGTGCCAGCAGGGGACGGCTAAATGAAAAACTGTTTTTT	NA	TRBV28	TRBJ1-4	NA
CATSKGGDEAFF	TGTGCCACCAGCAAGGGTGGAGATGAAGCTTTCTTT	NA	TRBV15	TRBJ1-1	medium-sized
CASSTSTGFDSPLHF	TGTGCCAGCAGTACGTCTACAGGGTTTGATTCACCCCTCCACTTT	NA	TRBV6-5	TRBJ1-6	NA
CASSYRASDEKLFF	TGTGCCAGCAGTTACAGGGCTTCTGATGAAAAACTGTTTTTT	NA	TRBV6-5	TRBJ1-4	once
CASSAKWAASGNTIYF	TGTGCCAGCAGTGCTAAGTGGGCAGCATCTGGAAACACCATATATTTT	NA	TRBV2	TRBJ1-3	NA
CASSEVAGGWRDTGELFF	TGTGCCAGCAGTGAAGTAGCTGGCGGGTGGAGGGACACCGGGGAGCTGTTTTTT	NA	TRBV6-1	TRBJ2-2	NA
CASSPGQGWGYTF	TGCGCCAGCAGCCCGGGACAGGGTTGGGGCTACACCTTC	TRBD1	TRBV5-1	TRBJ1-2	NA
CASNEDKWWGETQEYGYTF	TGTGCCAGCAATGAGGACAAGTGGTGGGGGGAGACCCAGGAGTATGGCTACACCTTC	NA	TRBV28	TRBJ1-2	NA
CASSKLAGAGGEQFF	TGTGCCAGCAGCAAACTAGCGGGAGCGGGCGGTGAGCAGTTCTTC	TRBD2	TRBV5-6	TRBJ2-1	NA
CASSSTGRAGYTF	TGTGCCAGTAGCTCCACAGGGAGAGCTGGCTACACCTTC	NA	TRBV19	TRBJ1-2	NA
CASSQDLAGESTDTQYF	TGTGCCAGCAGCCAAGATTTGGCGGGGGAAAGCACAGATACGCAGTATTTT	TRBD2	TRBV4-2	TRBJ2-3	NA
CASSFRGEETQYF	TGCGCCAGCAGCTTCCGGGGGGAAGAGACCCAGTACTTC	TRBD2	TRBV5-1	TRBJ2-5	NA
CASSPWEGRESPFF	TGTGCCAGCAGTCCCTGGGAGGGGCGGGAGTCTCCGTTCTTC	TRBD2	TRBV28	TRBJ2-1	NA
CATHSSGGTYEQYF	TGTGCCACACATTCTAGCGGGGGAACCTACGAGCAGTACTTC	TRBD2	TRBV19	TRBJ2-7	NA
CATSQTRVNEAFF	TGTGCCACTTCTCAGACAAGGGTGAATGAAGCTTTCTTT	NA	TRBV25-1	TRBJ1-1	once
CSASWDSQYF	TGCAGTGCTAGTTGGGACTCGCAGTACTTC	NA	TRBV20-1	TRBJ2-7	NA
CASSLSGGSSYEQYF	TGTGCCAGCAGCCTTAGCGGGGGGAGCTCCTACGAGCAGTACTTC	TRBD2	TRBV11-2	TRBJ2-7	NA
CASSRTVSYEQYF	TGTGCCAGCAGCAGGACAGTCTCCTACGAGCAGTACTTC	NA	TRBV6-5	TRBJ2-7	NA
CASTFEGQMFSGNTIYF	TGCGCCAGCACCTTCGAGGGACAGATGTTCTCTGGAAACACCATATATTTT	TRBD1	TRBV10-1	TRBJ1-3	NA
CASSPPGGRTDTQYF	TGTGCCAGCAGTCCCCCCGGGGGGCGGACAGATACGCAGTATTTT	NA	TRBV28	TRBJ2-3	NA
CASSPGQGNTGELFF	TGTGCCAGCAGCCCGGGACAGGGGAACACCGGGGAGCTGTTTTTT	TRBD1	TRBV7-3	TRBJ2-2	NA
CASSLARGNEQFF	TGTGCCAGCAGCTTGGCCCGGGGCAATGAGCAGTTCTTC	NA	TRBV5-4	TRBJ2-1	NA
CASNLTSEAEQFF	TGTGCCAGCAACCTTACTAGCGAGGCTGAGCAGTTCTTC	TRBD2	TRBV6-4	TRBJ2-1	NA
CASSRDTELQPQHF	TGTGCCAGCAGTAGGGACACGGAGCTTCAGCCCCAGCATTTT	NA	TRBV6-1	TRBJ1-5	NA
CASSDSVLAGTEQYF	TGTGCCAGTAGTGACTCGGTACTAGCGGGAACCGAGCAGTACTTC	TRBD2	TRBV19	TRBJ2-7	NA
CASSLRGQGNEKLFF	TGCGCCAGCAGCTTGAGGGGTCAGGGAAATGAAAAACTGTTTTTT	NA	TRBV5-1	TRBJ1-4	few
CASSETGIRFAGITDTQYF	TGTGCCAGCAGTGAAACAGGGATTCGGTTCGCGGGCATCACAGATACGCAGTATTTT	NA	TRBV6-1	TRBJ2-3	NA
CASSRDGTYEQYF	TGTGCCAGCAGCCGGGATGGTACCTACGAGCAGTACTTC	NA	TRBV7-9	TRBJ2-7	NA
CASSEIQGYGYTF	TGTGCCAGCAGTGAAATACAGGGGTATGGCTACACCTTC	TRBD1	TRBV2	TRBJ1-2	NA
CASSTRFLAGWEGHNEQFF	TGTGCCAGTAGTACCCGGTTTCTAGCGGGGTGGGAAGGCCACAATGAGCAGTTCTTC	TRBD2	TRBV19	TRBJ2-1	NA
CASSATQGYYGYTF	TGTGCCAGCAGCGCGACCCAGGGGTACTATGGCTACACCTTC	NA	TRBV7-9	TRBJ1-2	once